Below, 9 T cell receptor beta chains from the same sample are listed, as sequenced in a study of T-cell reconstitution after alpha-beta-depleted transplantation in children. TCRbeta library construction was performed incorporating unique molecular identifiers. Via MiXCR, TCRdb re-called the PCR reads, giving one row per CDR3 protein. The sample shows about 260,000 distinct CDR3 sequences, roughly 8.2% of them seen only once. This material consisted of PBMCs, mostly from graft donor cells, taken 180 days after TCRalphabeta/CD19-depleted stem cell transplant. The receptors stem from a male patient aged 10 to 17 who had a stem cell transplant for acute lymphoblastic leukemia, so the T cells may come from the graft donor.

This clonotype was observed many times. The rearrangement joins TRBV21-1 to TRBJ2-7; the table gives TRBD1 as D, unverified against the DNA. TRBV21-1 is assigned pseudogene status. The CDR3 has 15 amino acids. As DNA, the CDR3 is TGTGCCAGCAGCACCTTCACAGGGATCCCTTACGAGCAGTACTTC. This encodes CASSTFTGIPYEQYF.

This clonotype appeared many times. This sequence joins TRBV7-9 and TRBJ1-4, with unresolved D. CDR1 and CDR2 (germline): SEHNR, FQNEAQ (reference sequence). This CDR3 contains 14 residues. V lost 1 base to trimming and J lost 8 bases, with 11 bases between them. The chain's CDR3 is CASSLGAFGEKLFF. The CDR3 DNA is TGTGCCAGCAGCTTAGGGGCTTTCGGGGAAAAACTGTTTTTT.

This clonotype was detected ten times or more. This chain connects TRBV4-3 to TRBJ2-3, with TRBD1 matching 8 bases. After removal of 1 base from V and 4 bases from J, the junction contained 4 bases not matched to a gene. This CDR3 comprises 15 residues. Germline V gene sequence: CDR1 LGHNA, CDR2 YSLEER. The CDR3 region has the DNA TGCGCCAGCAGCCAAGGCAGGGGGCTGCCAGATACGCAGTATTTT. As protein: CASSQGRGLPDTQYF.

This clonotype was seen ten or more times. This chain uses TRBV18 with TRBJ1-3; unclear D gene. Trimming removed 2 bases from V and 8 bases from J, with 10 bases in between. The length of the CDR3 is 13 residues. CDR1 and CDR2 (germline): KGHSH, LQKENI. The CDR3 DNA sequence: TGTGCCAGCTCACCATCCGGGATGGACACCATATATTTT. Its translation: CASSPSGMDTIYF.

This clonotype was picked up many times. V gene TRBV7-6 combines with J gene TRBJ2-1; 7 bases match TRBD2. Germline assignment: CDR1 SGHVS and CDR2 FNYEAQ. V dropped 1 base and J dropped 5; count of bases not matched to a gene: 23. The CDR3 loop spans 21 amino acids. Written as DNA, the CDR3 is TGTGCCAGCAGCTTAGGGGGTTTGGGGTTACTAGCGACCCGGGGAAACAATGAGCAGTTCTTC. It encodes CASSLGGLGLLATRGNNEQFF.

This clonotype has a count of ten or more. This CDR3 reads CASSPQGMNTEAFF. CDR3 DNA: TGTGCCAGCAGTCCACAGGGTATGAACACTGAAGCTTTCTTT. This chain joins TRBV12-3 or TRBV12-4 and TRBJ1-1, with a weak D call TRBD1 (6 bases). V was pared by 5 bases and J by 0 bases, with 10 bases between. The CDR3 covers 14 residues.

This clonotype was recorded many times. The V call is TRBV21-1, the J call TRBJ1-1. TRBV21-1 is assigned pseudogene status. The length of the CDR3 is 16 residues. The CDR3 coding sequence is TGTGCCAGCAGCAAAAGGAGGGAAGGTGTGAGGGCTGAAGCTTTCTTT. Residues: CASSKRREGVRAEAFF.

In this sample, this clonotype turned up many times. The V call is TRBV2, the J call TRBJ2-2; 9 nucleotides align to TRBD2. Trimming at V came to 8 bases and at J to 1 base, leaving 5 bases not matched to a gene. This CDR3 is built from 15 residues. Germline V gene lookup returns CDR1 SNHLY and CDR2 FYNNEI. The CDR3 loop reads CASGGTSLNTGELFF. The CDR3 region has the DNA TGTGCCAGCGGCGGGACTAGCTTGAACACCGGGGAGCTGTTTTTT.

This clonotype was seen many times. J is TRBJ2-7 and V is TRBV7-6, with 8 bases fitting TRBD1. The CDR3 length is 14 residues. The J segment lost 2 bases and the V segment lost 4 bases, leaving 4 bases of the junction unmatched. Germline V gives CDR1 SGHVS, CDR2 FNYEAQ. The CDR3 nucleotides are TGTGCCAGCAGCTCACCGGGACAGGCCTACGAGCAGTACTTC. Amino acids: CASSSPGQAYEQYF.